The entry that follows covers one T cell receptor beta chain sequence. This CDR3 is built from 17 residues. Trimming took 2 bases from V and 0 from J; bases not matched to a gene: 6. The germline gives CDR1 MNHEY, CDR2 SVGEGT. Original processing notes: Amplification of reference gene primers provided the estimated nucleated cell counts. Some clones are missing from TCRdb's copy, which holds only in-frame ones; the method was immunoSEQ multiplex PCR. The V and J calls and clone size were taken over from that table, and D and trimming were inferred from the DNA. The sample lists 110,000 to 150,000 clones, approximately 90% occurring once. This specimen belongs to a study of blood T cell repertoires in COVID-19. About the study: The United States, Italy and Spain supplied acute and convalescent COVID-19 samples. In each case, the material was cDNA or gDNA derived from T cells, B-cell-depleted T cells, or PBMCs.

This sequence originates from a woman aged 60 to 75 with active COVID-19. Sequencing was carried out using peripheral blood. This chain joins TRBV6-2 or TRBV6-3 and TRBJ1-1, with 10 bases that match TRBD1. The CDR3 protein is CASSYLGQGGMNTEAFF. CDR3 DNA sequence: TGTGCCAGCAGTTACCTCGGACAGGGGGGAATGAACACTGAAGCTTTCTTT.